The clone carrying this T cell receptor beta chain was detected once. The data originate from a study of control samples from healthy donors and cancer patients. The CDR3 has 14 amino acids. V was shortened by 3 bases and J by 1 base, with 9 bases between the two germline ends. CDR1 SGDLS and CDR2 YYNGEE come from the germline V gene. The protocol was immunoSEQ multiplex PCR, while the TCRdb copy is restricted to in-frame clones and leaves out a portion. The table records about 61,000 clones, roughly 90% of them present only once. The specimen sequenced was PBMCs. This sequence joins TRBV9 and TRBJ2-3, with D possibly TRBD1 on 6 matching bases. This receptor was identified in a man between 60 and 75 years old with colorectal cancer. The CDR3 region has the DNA TGTGCCAGCAGCGGATACAGGGGCACAGATACGCAGTATTTT. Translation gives CASSGYRGTDTQYF.